Each of the 14 T cell receptor beta chains below was sequenced from the same sample in a study of shared clonotypes between healthy human individuals. Here immunoSEQ multiplex PCR was the method, and the copy in TCRdb shows in-frame clones only, minus some. The table has 450,000 to 700,000 clones, about 95% seen once. Naive CD8 cells lacked CD45RO and underwent positive selection for CCR7, leaving out terminally differentiated effector memory CD45RA+ cells. Sequenced: naive CD8+ T cells sorted from blood. The receptors originated from a woman in her 30s in good health.

This chain uses TRBV13 with TRBJ1-2; D not resolved. The CDR3 has 11 residues. Germline assignment: CDR1 PRHDT and CDR2 FYEKMQ (reference sequence). V was trimmed by 5 bases and J by 8 bases, leaving 9 bases between them. The CDR3 DNA is TGTGCCAGCAGCGAGATAGGCGGCTACACCTTC. This encodes CASSEIGGYTF.

This chain links TRBV5-4 with TRBJ2-3, with 10 bases aligning to TRBD2. The germline gives CDR1 SGHNT, CDR2 YYREEE (reference sequence). Trimming cost V 0 bases and J 3 bases; bases outside gene matches: 4. The CDR3 is 16 amino acids. The CDR3 sequence: CASSLGLAGLTDTQYF. The CDR3 DNA follows: TGTGCCAGCAGCTTGGGACTAGCGGGCTTGACAGATACGCAGTATTTT.

The gene calls are TRBV15 and TRBJ2-7; 7 bases are a match to TRBD2. The germline CDR1 and CDR2 sequences are LNHNV and YYDKDF (reference sequence). The CDR3 sequence is 14 residues long. The ends lost 0 bases at V and 5 bases at J; junction bases unmatched: 4. CDR3 bases: TGTGCCACCAGCAGAGAGGCCCTAGCGGACGAGCAGTACTTC. It translates to CATSREALADEQYF.

The chain recombines TRBV27 with TRBJ2-1; D is perhaps TRBD2 (6 bases). This CDR3 has 15 amino acids. Germline V lookup: CDR1 MNHEY, CDR2 SMNVEV (reference sequence). The V end lost 6 bases, the J end lost 0 bases, and 12 bases lay between the germline ends. The CDR3: CASSASVSSYNEQFF. As DNA, the CDR3 is TGTGCCAGCAGCGCTAGCGTAAGCTCCTACAATGAGCAGTTCTTC.

The V call is TRBV29-1, the J call TRBJ2-1; D is unclear. In germline, CDR1 is SQVTM, CDR2 ANQGSEA. The length of the CDR3 is 12 residues. V was trimmed by 4 bases and J by 5 bases, leaving 9 bases between them. DNA for the CDR3: TGCAGCGTTGTTGTTCCGAACAATGAGCAGTTCTTC. It codes for CSVVVPNNEQFF.

This clone was detected only a few times. J is TRBJ1-1 and V is TRBV19; 10 bases agree with TRBD1. With V trimmed by 9 bases and J by 7 bases, 14 bases remained unmatched. The CDR3 length is 15 residues. Germline CDR1 is LNHDA and CDR2 is SQIVND (reference sequence). The CDR3 DNA follows: TGTGCCAGCTTAGCGGCGGGGACAGGGGACGATGAAGCTTTCTTT. Translation gives CASLAAGTGDDEAFF.

As for this clone: One end of the junction varies from germline; a read error may be responsible. This sequence joins TRBV7-9 and TRBJ2-7; TRBD2 matches 8 bases. CDR1 and CDR2 from the germline V gene are SEHNR and FQNEAQ (reference sequence). CDR3 length equals 14 residues. CDR3 sequence reads: CASRLAGPYHEQYF. DNA for the CDR3: TGTGCCAGCAGATTAGCGGGACCCTACCACGAGCAGTACTTC.

Comments on this clone: At the DNA level, this CDR3 is encoded by other sequences in the same sample as well. The CDR3 reads CASSYSRGYEQYF. The CDR3 DNA reads TGTGCCAGCAGTTACTCCAGGGGATACGAGCAGTACTTC. The chain employs TRBV6-5 and TRBJ2-7; D is possibly TRBD1 (6 bases). The CDR3 loop spans 13 amino acids. V lost 0 bases and J lost 4, with 7 bases in between. The V gene's germline CDR1 is MNHEY and CDR2 SVGAGI.

This rearrangement joins TRBV6-6 to TRBJ2-7; 9 bases are a match to TRBD1. The V and J ends lost 6 bases and 5 bases, in that order; junction bases with no gene match: 14. The CDR3 extends over 16 amino acids. Germline CDR1 MNHNY, CDR2 SVGAGI (reference sequence). The CDR3 sequence: CASSPTAGQGTDEQYF. The DNA for the CDR3 is TGTGCCAGCAGCCCCACCGCGGGACAGGGTACGGACGAGCAGTACTTC.

This sequence joins TRBV19 and TRBJ1-6; no definite D call. The CDR3 consists of 18 residues. CDR1 LNHDA and CDR2 SQIVND come from the germline V gene (reference sequence). Trimming stripped 5 bases from V and 0 bases from J, with 17 bases between. The CDR3 sequence is CASSAGPTGSSYNSPLHF. CDR3 bases: TGTGCCAGTAGTGCCGGGCCAACCGGAAGCTCCTATAATTCACCCCTCCACTTT.

This clone was picked up one time. The J gene is TRBJ2-7, the V gene TRBV29-1; D gene ambiguous. V was trimmed by 4 bases and J by 2 bases, leaving 9 bases between them. The CDR3 runs 12 residues. Germline-derived CDR1 and CDR2 are SQVTM and ANQGSEA. CDR3 sequence: CSVADLPYEQYF. CDR3 in DNA: TGCAGCGTTGCAGACCTCCCCTACGAGCAGTACTTC.

To note about this clone: Other nucleotide sequences in the sample specify the same CDR3. The V gene is TRBV7-8, the J gene TRBJ2-7; no clear D gene. The CDR3 has 14 residues. Germline CDR1 is SGHVS and CDR2 is FQNEAQ. The V gene lost 1 base and the J gene lost 2 bases, with 9 bases spanning the gap. The DNA of the CDR3 is TGTGCCAGCAGCTTAGGGTTAGGGCCCTACGAGCAGTACTTC. This gives the protein CASSLGLGPYEQYF.

V and J are TRBV5-1 and TRBJ1-1, with D possibly matching TRBD1 (5 bases). Germline V gene sequence: CDR1 SGHRS, CDR2 YFSETQ. Trimming pared 4 bases from V and 11 bases from J, leaving 18 bases between. The CDR3 is 13 residues long. In nucleotides, the CDR3 is TGCGCCAGCAGCGAAGGGACTCCGGATGGGGCTTTCTTT. This gives the protein CASSEGTPDGAFF. The full variable domain, rest sourced from reference TRBV5-1 and TRBJ1-1, is KAGVTQTPRYLIKTRGQQVTLSCSPISGHRSVSWYQQTPGQGLQFLFEYFSETQRNKGNFPGRFSGRQFSNSRSEMNVSTLELGDSALYLCASSEGTPDGAFFGQGTRLTVV.

This clone was recorded once. This specimen includes other DNA sequences encoding the same CDR3. The rearrangement links TRBV28 to TRBJ1-5; no clear D gene. The ends were cut back, 1 base at V and 0 bases at J, with 7 bases in the middle. CDR3 length equals 15 residues. Germline CDR1 is MDHEN and CDR2 is SYDVKM. For the CDR3, the DNA is TGTGCCAGCAGTTTATCCGCGTATAGCAATCAGCCCCAGCATTTT. Amino acids: CASSLSAYSNQPQHF.